One sample yielded the 9 T cell receptor beta chains listed below, sequenced in a study of cytomegalovirus exposure and HLA in healthy donors. The primer mix had 60 Vbeta and 13 Jbeta primers. Profiling relied on immunoSEQ multiplex PCR, and the TCRdb table lists in-frame clones only, not all of them. This sample has more than 200,000 clones, with 85% to 90% found just once. Specimen: PBMCs. The receptors stem from a human donor in good health.

This rearrangement joins TRBV10-3 to TRBJ2-1; TRBD2 matches at 9 bases. There are 15 residues in the CDR3. The trim removed 10 bases at V and 3 bases at J, leaving 10 bases unmatched. In germline, CDR1 is ENHRY, CDR2 SYGVKD. The CDR3 here is CATHHHSGSYNEQFF. CDR3 nucleotide sequence: TGTGCCACCCATCACCATAGCGGGAGCTACAATGAGCAGTTCTTC.

V and J are TRBV7-6 and TRBJ2-5; a possible D gene is TRBD1 (6 bases). The CDR3 runs 11 residues. V was shortened by 8 bases and J by 8 bases, with 12 bases between the two germline ends. Per the germline V gene, CDR1 is SGHVS and CDR2 is FNYEAQ. The CDR3 DNA follows: TGTGCCAGCGCCCAAGGGGGAACCCAGTACTTC. This encodes CASAQGGTQYF.

The CDR3 spells CASSAGQGAGTDTQYF. The CDR3 DNA reads as TGTGCCAGCAGTGCAGGACAGGGGGCGGGCACAGATACGCAGTATTTT. The chain uses TRBV2 and TRBJ2-3; 11 bases are a match to TRBD1. CDR1 SNHLY and CDR2 FYNNEI come from the germline V gene. CDR3 size: 16 residues. Trimming at V came to 4 bases and at J to 1 base, leaving 4 bases not matched to a gene.

This chain links TRBV5-1 with TRBJ2-1; TRBD1 might be the D (7 bases). V was shortened by 7 bases and J by 2 bases, with 13 bases between the two germline ends. Per germline, CDR1 SGHRS and CDR2 YFSETQ. The CDR3 contains 14 residues. For the CDR3, the DNA is TGCGCCAGCCGCGGGACAGAACCCTACAATGAGCAGTTCTTC. Protein sequence: CASRGTEPYNEQFF. Supplemented by reference TRBV5-1 and TRBJ2-1, the full variable domain reads KAGVTQTPRYLIKTRGQQVTLSCSPISGHRSVSWYQQTPGQGLQFLFEYFSETQRNKGNFPGRFSGRQFSNSRSEMNVSTLELGDSALYLCASRGTEPYNEQFFGPGTRLTVL.

The gene calls are TRBV30 and TRBJ1-4; 7 bases match TRBD1. This CDR3 region has 15 residues. Germline V gene sequence: CDR1 GTSNPN, CDR2 SVGIG (reference sequence). The trim removed 3 bases at V and 4 bases at J, leaving 8 bases unmatched. The CDR3 is CAWSLDDRVNEKLFF. The CDR3 nucleotides read TGTGCCTGGAGCCTAGATGACAGGGTTAATGAAAAACTGTTTTTT.

V gene TRBV19 combines with J gene TRBJ1-5; D is unclear. The CDR3 length is 14 residues. The germline V gene encodes CDR1 LNHDA and CDR2 SQIVND (reference sequence). Trimming removed 6 bases at V and 1 base at J, with 10 bases between. CDR3 residues: CASRGHGSNQPQHF. The CDR3 DNA reads TGTGCCAGTAGAGGCCACGGGAGCAATCAGCCCCAGCATTTT.

This clone was found a few times. CDR3 protein: CASRTRTYGNTIYF. The DNA for the CDR3 is TGTGCCAGCAGGACACGAACGTACGGAAACACCATATATTTT. This chain connects TRBV21-1 to TRBJ1-3; the table calls TRBD1, which could not be checked here. TRBV21-1 is described as a pseudogene. The CDR3 covers 14 residues.

The CDR3: CASSLTGGPQEGYTF. As DNA, the CDR3 is TGTGCCAGCAGCTTAACGGGGGGACCCCAGGAAGGCTACACCTTC. V usage is TRBV7-3 and J usage is TRBJ1-2, with a possible D match to TRBD1 (5 bases). Germline loops: CDR1 SGHTA, CDR2 FQGTGA. The CDR3 covers 15 residues. The germline V and J ends were trimmed by 0 bases and 8 bases, with 16 bases remaining between them.

The chain links TRBV9 to TRBJ2-7, with 7 bases matching TRBD2. CDR1 and CDR2 from the germline V gene are SGDLS and YYNGEE. The CDR3 runs to 17 residues. V trimming: 0 bases; J trimming: 4 bases; junction bases outside the gene matches: 13. The CDR3 region has the DNA TGTGCCAGCAGCGTAGGGGAGGAATGGGACTACCAATACGAGCAGTACTTC. Amino acids: CASSVGEEWDYQYEQYF. The variable domain in full, with the rest retrieved from reference TRBV9 and TRBJ2-7, is DSGVTQTPKHLITATGQRVTLRCSPRSGDLSVYWYQQSLDQGLQFLIQYYNGEERAKGNILERFSAQQFPDLHSELNLSSLELGDSALYFCASSVGEEWDYQYEQYFGPGTRLTVT.